This entry features one TCR beta chain sequence. V shed 5 bases, J shed 12 bases, and the junction held 7 bases outside the gene matches. CDR3 size: 13 residues. Germline V lookup: CDR1 SEHNR, CDR2 FQNEAQ (reference sequence). The data derive from a study of blood T cell repertoires in COVID-19. Study overall: COVID-19 samples from acute and convalescent phases originated in the United States, Italy and Spain.

Original analysis: Researchers report that nucleated cell counts were estimated from reference gene primer amplification. Profiling relied on immunoSEQ multiplex PCR, and the TCRdb table lists in-frame clones only, not all of them. V, J and clone size are taken as reported in that table, and D and trimming were inferred from the DNA itself. The sample has around 200,000 clones; around 84% are singletons. Sequencing was performed on peripheral blood. The chain uses TRBV7-9 and TRBJ1-6, with 7 positions matching TRBD1. The TCR comes from a woman aged 80 or over with active or convalescent COVID-19. The CDR3 DNA follows: TGTGCCAGCAGCCTTGGGACAGTCAGACCCCTCCACTTT. Its translation is CASSLGTVRPLHF.